The subject of this entry is one T cell receptor beta chain. Its antigen is not identified. This sample stems from a study of T cell responses to AZD1222 COVID-19 vaccine. Study-wide results and limits: None of the repertoires were sampled until the peak T cell response had passed. Nearly half of unique spike-specific TCRs reportedly avoided B.1.351 and B.1.1.7 mutated regions.

The data were produced by immunoSEQ multiplex PCR, yet TCRdb's version contains in-frame clones alone and is incomplete. The sample contains about 100,000 clones, approximately 87% of which appear only once. The material was peripheral blood, obtained on day 0 of AZD1222 vaccination. This TCR was sampled from an adult in good health.

The CDR3 region is CASSLSALGYTF. The CDR3 DNA reads TGTGCCAGCAGCCTCAGTGCGTTGGGCTACACCTTC. V usage is TRBV3-1 (or the pseudogene TRBV3-2) and J usage is TRBJ1-2; D is undetermined. The length of the CDR3 is 12 residues. The V end was cut by 4 bases, the J end by 8 bases, with 11 bases between. Germline V gene data show CDR1 as LGHDT and CDR2 as YNNKEL (reference sequence).